This T cell receptor (beta chain) was recovered during a study of blood T cell repertoires in COVID-19. Across the whole study: From the United States, Italy and Spain came samples of acute and convalescent COVID-19. PBMCs, B-cell-depleted T cells, or T cells were the source of the cDNA or gDNA that made up the material.

The CDR3 covers 14 residues. V lost 6 bases and J lost 7; bases outside the gene matches: 4. Germline lookup yields CDR1 MNHEY and CDR2 SMNVEV (reference sequence). Authors' processing steps: The authors estimated nucleated cell counts from reference gene primer amplification. Sequencing was performed with immunoSEQ multiplex PCR; in TCRdb, only in-frame clones are kept and a portion is missing. The D gene and trimming were derived from the DNA, and the V and J assignments and clone size from that table. The table includes 75,000 to 90,000 clones, 75% to 85% detected once. The sample holds a few counts of this clone. The same CDR3 is also encoded by other DNA sequences in this sample.

Sample: peripheral blood. The rearrangement joins TRBV27 to TRBJ1-6, with 9 positions matching TRBD1. The sequence came from a woman aged 40 to 50 with active or convalescent COVID-19. The CDR3 protein is CASSPGTGNSPLHF. The CDR3, as DNA: TGTGCCAGCAGCCCCGGGACAGGGAATTCACCCCTCCACTTT.